This TCR beta chain derives from a study of blood T cell repertoires in COVID-19. Across the whole study: COVID-19 samples, acute and convalescent, were from the United States, Italy and Spain.

J was trimmed by 7 bases and V by 3 bases; bases with no gene match: 8. Germline V gene data show CDR1 as MGHDK and CDR2 as SYGVNS. The CDR3 is 14 residues long. As handled by the study authors: By means of reference gene primer amplification, nucleated cell counts were estimated. Repertoires were generated with immunoSEQ multiplex PCR, while TCRdb's copy carries only in-frame clones and drops some. That table is the source of V, J and clone size, and D and trimming were worked out from the DNA. Of over 15,000 clones in the sample, roughly 87% were seen once. The TCR sequence derives from a man older than 75 with acute or convalescent COVID-19. The V call is TRBV25-1, the J call TRBJ2-7; 8 nucleotides agree with TRBD1. The sample taken for sequencing was peripheral blood. Here the CDR3 DNA reads TGTGCCAGCAGTGAGGAGGACAGGGCACGAGAGCAGTACTTC. Translated: CASSEEDRAREQYF.